The 32 T cell receptor beta chains in this list originate from one sample, sequenced in a study of blood T cell repertoires in COVID-19. Generated by immunoSEQ multiplex PCR, the TCRdb table keeps only in-frame clones and is missing some. The sample records 150,000 to 200,000 clones, less than 90% being singletons. Sequenced sample: PBMCs or T cells enriched from blood (not recorded which). These receptors came from a woman aged 45 to 65 who had recovered from COVID-19.

This sequence joins TRBV7-9 and TRBJ2-1; 7 bases fit TRBD2. This CDR3 contains 16 residues. The germline gives CDR1 SEHNR, CDR2 FQNEAQ (reference sequence). With 4 bases clipped from V and 3 bases from J, the junction kept 9 bases outside the gene matches. CDR3 DNA: TGTGCCAGCAGCTCATCCTCCCGGGGGGACTACAATGAGCAGTTCTTC. Translation: CASSSSSRGDYNEQFF.

V usage is TRBV4-3 and J usage is TRBJ2-1, with 9 bases fitting TRBD2. V gave up 2 bases and J gave up 4 bases; unmatched junction bases: 3. CDR1 LGHNA and CDR2 YSLEER come from the germline V gene. CDR3 length equals 15 residues. The DNA for the CDR3 is TGCGCCAGCAGCCAACAAGCGGGAGGTTACAATGAGCAGTTCTTC. It translates to CASSQQAGGYNEQFF.

This sequence joins TRBV5-1 and TRBJ2-2; D remains ambiguous. The CDR3 spans 13 residues. V was cut by 2 bases and J by 7 bases, with 9 bases left in between. CDR1 SGHRS and CDR2 YFSETQ come from the germline V gene. DNA of the CDR3: TGCGCCAGCAGCTTCGCCAGAAGCGGGGAGCTGTTTTTT. It codes for CASSFARSGELFF.

The chain carries TRBV6-5 and TRBJ2-5, with 8 bases aligning to TRBD2. CDR1 and CDR2 (germline): MNHEY, SVGAGI. CDR3 length: 14 amino acids. The ends lost 2 bases at V and 4 bases at J; junction bases unmatched: 3. The CDR3 DNA reads as TGTGCCAGCAGTTACGCGGGGGGAGCAGAGACCCAGTACTTC. The encoded protein is CASSYAGGAETQYF.

The J gene is TRBJ1-2, the V gene TRBV19; 9 bases line up with TRBD1. This CDR3 region has 15 residues. Per the germline V gene, CDR1 is LNHDA and CDR2 is SQIVND (reference sequence). V lost 4 bases and J lost 8; bases outside the gene matches: 11. The CDR3 nucleotides read TGTGCCAGTAGTACCAGAACACAGGGGGCCGGAGGCTACACCTTC. Its protein product is CASSTRTQGAGGYTF.

The rearrangement uses TRBV3-1 (or the pseudogene TRBV3-2) and TRBJ1-1, with D perhaps TRBD1 (5 bases). Germline V gene lookup returns CDR1 LGHDT and CDR2 YNNKEL (reference sequence). Trimming removed 4 bases from V and 7 bases from J, with 7 bases in between. CDR3 size: 11 residues. CDR3 amino acids: CASSRGGEAFF. Written as DNA, the CDR3 is TGTGCCAGCAGCCGCGGGGGTGAAGCTTTCTTT.

This chain connects TRBV5-4 to TRBJ1-2; a weak D match, TRBD1 (5 bases). V gave up 8 bases and J gave up 4 bases, with 9 bases separating them. The CDR3 totals 11 residues. Looked up from germline, CDR1 is SGHNT and CDR2 is YYREEE (reference sequence). The CDR3 here is CASQDTYGYTF. The CDR3 nucleotides read TGTGCCAGTCAGGACACCTATGGCTACACCTTC.

The chain joins TRBV5-1 to TRBJ1-1; 8 bases match TRBD1. The CDR3 covers 15 residues. After removal of 0 bases from V and 4 bases from J, the junction contained 5 bases not matched to a gene. Germline CDR1 is SGHRS and CDR2 is YFSETQ. Here the CDR3 DNA reads TGCGCCAGCAGCTTGGATGGGACAGGTAGCACTGAAGCTTTCTTT. This gives the protein CASSLDGTGSTEAFF.

The rearrangement uses TRBV7-9 and TRBJ1-6; 7 nucleotides agree with TRBD1. CDR3 size: 14 residues. Germline lookup yields CDR1 SEHNR and CDR2 FQNEAQ (reference sequence). Trimming at V came to 1 base and at J to 9 bases, leaving 3 bases not matched to a gene. The CDR3 DNA follows: TGTGCCAGCAGCTTAGACAGGGGTCCTTCACCCCTCCACTTT. This sequence encodes CASSLDRGPSPLHF.

This clone was seen only a few times. The chain employs TRBV7-2 and TRBJ2-1, with 8 bases lining up with TRBD2. The CDR3 loop spans 15 amino acids. CDR1 is SGHTA and CDR2 is FQGNSA in the germline V gene. The V and J ends lost 5 bases and 15 bases, in that order; junction bases with no gene match: 18. The CDR3: CASSPGGGVKNLLFF. The CDR3 nucleotides read TGTGCCAGCAGCCCGGGGGGGGGCGTTAAAAATTTGTTGTTCTTC.

As DNA, the CDR3 is TGTGCCAGCAGCCCACCGGGGATAAATGAAAAACTGTTTTTT. Its protein product is CASSPPGINEKLFF. The chain couples TRBV7-9 to TRBJ1-4, with D unclear. This CDR3 is 14 amino acids long. V shed 5 bases and J shed 5 bases, with 12 bases lying between them. CDR1 is SEHNR and CDR2 is FQNEAQ in the germline V gene (reference sequence).

There are a few counts of this clone. The chain links TRBV28 to TRBJ2-3; maybe TRBD2 (6 bases). Per the germline V gene, CDR1 is MDHEN and CDR2 is SYDVKM. The CDR3 sequence is 14 residues long. V shed 5 bases and J shed 3 bases, with 12 bases lying between them. CDR3 bases: TGTGCCAGCAGTCGACTAGTGCCGACAGATACGCAGTATTTT. Protein: CASSRLVPTDTQYF.

The CDR3 sequence: CASSQDGTRMNEKLFF. The CDR3, as DNA: TGCGCCAGCAGCCAAGACGGGACAAGAATGAATGAAAAACTGTTTTTT. The chain links TRBV4-1 to TRBJ1-4, with D possibly TRBD1 on 6 matching bases. CDR3 length equals 16 residues. V was cut by 0 bases and J by 5 bases, with 13 bases left in between. Germline values: CDR1 MGHRA, CDR2 YSYEKL.

The chain carries TRBV18 and TRBJ1-1, with D unresolved. Germline V lookup: CDR1 KGHSH, CDR2 LQKENI. This CDR3 contains 12 residues. With 5 bases removed from V and 0 bases from J, the gap between germline ends came to 4 bases. CDR3 DNA sequence: TGTGCCAGCTCAACGGTGAACACTGAAGCTTTCTTT. Translation gives CASSTVNTEAFF.

The chain uses TRBV14 and TRBJ2-3; TRBD2 is a possible D gene (6 bases). CDR3 length equals 15 residues. V was trimmed by 4 bases and J by 0 bases, leaving 11 bases between them. Per the germline V gene, CDR1 is SGHDN and CDR2 is FVKESK. CDR3 nucleotides: TGTGCCAGCAGCCCGGGACTCCAAAGCACAGATACGCAGTATTTT. Protein sequence: CASSPGLQSTDTQYF.

This rearrangement joins TRBV4-2 to TRBJ2-1; no reliable D call. Germline CDR1 reads LGHNA; CDR2 reads YNFKEQ. V lost 0 bases to trimming and J lost 0 bases, with 6 bases between them. CDR3 size: 15 residues. The CDR3 spells CASSQDTSSYNEQFF. The CDR3 DNA reads TGTGCCAGCAGCCAAGACACAAGCTCCTACAATGAGCAGTTCTTC.

V and J are TRBV5-1 and TRBJ1-4, with a weak D call TRBD1 (5 bases). The V gene lost 5 bases and the J gene lost 4 bases, with 12 bases spanning the gap. The CDR3 is made up of 14 amino acids. CDR1 and CDR2 from the germline V gene are SGHRS and YFSETQ. CDR3 in DNA: TGCGCCAGCAGGGCGGGGGGGAGTAATGAAAAACTGTTTTTT. Translating it yields CASRAGGSNEKLFF.

This clone was detected a few times. The V gene is TRBV27, the J gene TRBJ1-1; TRBD1 is a possible D gene (5 bases). The V end lost 3 bases, the J end lost 1 base, and 9 bases lay between the germline ends. Germline V lookup: CDR1 MNHEY, CDR2 SMNVEV (reference sequence). This CDR3 is 14 amino acids long. The CDR3 is CASSFWGRNTEAFF. The CDR3 DNA follows: TGTGCCAGCAGTTTCTGGGGCAGGAACACTGAAGCTTTCTTT.

In this sample, this clone turned up a few times. This chain joins TRBV28 and TRBJ1-5; tentatively, D is TRBD1 (6 bases). Germline values: CDR1 MDHEN, CDR2 SYDVKM. The CDR3 loop spans 21 amino acids. V lost 5 bases, J lost 0 bases, and 29 bases lay in between. The CDR3: CASSLRPGLQGNHYSNQPQHF. The CDR3 DNA sequence: TGTGCCAGCAGTCTACGTCCAGGATTACAGGGAAACCACTATAGCAATCAGCCCCAGCATTTT.

This clone was seen only once. The V and J genes are TRBV28 and TRBJ1-1; TRBD1 agrees at 10 bases. This CDR3 has 15 amino acids. The J segment lost 6 bases and the V segment lost 3 bases, leaving 7 bases of the junction unmatched. Germline CDR1 and CDR2: MDHEN and SYDVKM. CDR3 amino acids: CASSFPRGQGPEAFF. DNA of the CDR3: TGTGCCAGCAGTTTCCCCCGGGGACAGGGGCCTGAAGCTTTCTTT.

This clone was observed a few times. The gene calls are TRBV4-1 and TRBJ2-5, with TRBD2 matching over 15 bases. This CDR3 is built from 17 residues. The germline gives CDR1 MGHRA, CDR2 YSYEKL. With V trimmed by 0 bases and J by 5 bases, 4 bases remained unmatched. In nucleotides, the CDR3 is TGCGCCAGCAGCCAAGAGGCCGGGACTAGCGGGAGGGAGACCCAGTACTTC. Translating it yields CASSQEAGTSGRETQYF.

This clone was seen just once. This sequence joins TRBV5-6 and TRBJ2-7, with D possibly TRBD1 on 5 matching bases. This CDR3 has 15 amino acids. CDR1 is SGHDT and CDR2 is YYEEEE in the germline V gene. The ends were cut back, 0 bases at V and 7 bases at J, with 17 bases in the middle. The DNA of the CDR3 is TGTGCCAGCAGCTTGGGGTTCGGCGTGGGGCGAGAGCAGTACGTC. Translation: CASSLGFGVGREQYV.

This rearrangement joins TRBV19 to TRBJ2-1; tentative D call: TRBD1 (7 bases). Trimming removed 5 bases at V and 9 bases at J, with 23 bases between. The CDR3 covers 16 residues. The germline V gene has CDR1 LNHDA and CDR2 SQIVND (reference sequence). The CDR3 DNA follows: TGTGCCAGTAGTGAGCAGGGCGCAGGGGGGTGGGGTGAGCAGTTCTTC. It translates to CASSEQGAGGWGEQFF.

V gene TRBV11-2 combines with J gene TRBJ2-1; 9 bases line up with TRBD2. Trimming took 4 bases from V and 9 from J; bases not matched to a gene: 10. Germline values: CDR1 SGHAT, CDR2 FQNNGV. CDR3 size: 15 residues. In DNA, the CDR3 is TGTGCCAGCAGCTCGACTAGCGGCCCCTCGGGTGAGCAGTTCTTC. Its translation is CASSSTSGPSGEQFF.

This chain connects TRBV28 to TRBJ2-7; TRBD1 might be the D (5 bases). Trimming shortened V by 3 bases and J by 7 bases, and 10 bases separated the two germline ends. This CDR3 comprises 12 residues. In germline, CDR1 is MDHEN, CDR2 SYDVKM. The CDR3 spells CASSFPAGEQYV. CDR3 nucleotide sequence: TGTGCCAGCAGTTTCCCGGCAGGGGAGCAGTACGTC.

The chain combines TRBV10-1 with TRBJ1-4, with 8 positions matching TRBD1. The CDR3 totals 14 residues. J was trimmed by 8 bases and V by 8 bases; bases with no gene match: 10. The V gene's germline CDR1 is WNHNN and CDR2 SYGVQD (reference sequence). The chain's CDR3 is CASGTGGTSEKLFF. CDR3 nucleotide sequence: TGCGCCAGCGGAACAGGGGGGACATCGGAAAAACTGTTTTTT.

This clone was recorded once. The chain uses TRBV9 and TRBJ2-1; 8 positions match TRBD2. The CDR3 spans 16 residues. Looked up from germline, CDR1 is SGDLS and CDR2 is YYNGEE. J gave up 1 base and V 3 bases, and 6 bases lay outside the gene matches. The chain's CDR3 is CASSAGRGWSYNEQFF. DNA for the CDR3: TGTGCCAGCAGCGCCGGGAGGGGTTGGTCCTACAATGAGCAGTTCTTC.

This chain's CDR3 is CASSWVDRGNTEAFF. The CDR3 DNA reads TGTGCCAGCAGCTGGGTGGACAGGGGTAACACTGAAGCTTTCTTT. V and J are TRBV7-2 and TRBJ1-1, with TRBD1 matching over 9 bases. V lost 4 bases to trimming and J lost 2 bases; unmatched junction nucleotides: 5. Germline CDR1 reads SGHTA; CDR2 reads FQGNSA. The CDR3 loop spans 15 amino acids.

This rearrangement joins TRBV11-2 to TRBJ2-3; 8 nucleotides line up with TRBD2. Germline assignment: CDR1 SGHAT and CDR2 FQNNGV. The V segment lost 5 bases and the J segment 11 bases; nucleotides outside the gene matches: 15. This CDR3 is built from 15 residues. CDR3 sequence reads: CASSVTPGGGSVQYF. In nucleotides, the CDR3 is TGTGCCAGCAGCGTCACCCCCGGGGGGGGGAGTGTGCAGTATTTT. The full variable domain, rest sourced from reference TRBV11-2 and TRBJ2-3, is EAGVAQSPRYKIIEKRQSVAFWCNPISGHATLYWYQQILGQGPKLLIQFQNNGVVDDSQLPKDRFSAERLKGVDSTLKIQPAKLEDSAVYLCASSVTPGGGSVQYFGPGTRLTVL.

This clone was recorded only once. V usage is TRBV7-9 and J usage is TRBJ1-2; D uncertain. The CDR3 runs 15 residues. Germline V gene sequence: CDR1 SEHNR, CDR2 FQNEAQ (reference sequence). The V end lost 2 bases, the J end lost 7 bases, and 17 bases lay between the germline ends. DNA for the CDR3: TGTGCCAGCAGCTTAAATCCCCAGGATTTAAGTGGCTACACCTTC. It translates to CASSLNPQDLSGYTF. Full variable domain (missing parts from reference TRBV7-9 and TRBJ1-2): DTGVSQNPRHKITKRGQNVTFRCDPISEHNRLYWYRQTLGQGPEFLTYFQNEAQLEKSRLLSDRFSAERPKGSFSTLEIQRTEQGDSAMYLCASSLNPQDLSGYTFGSGTRLTVV.

This chain links TRBV9 with TRBJ2-3, with 7 bases matching TRBD1. Germline values: CDR1 SGDLS, CDR2 YYNGEE. The V gene end was trimmed by 0 bases and the J gene end by 1 base; junction bases not matched to a gene: 5. The length of the CDR3 is 16 residues. CDR3 sequence reads: CASSVVGGLGTDTQYF. Here the CDR3 DNA reads TGTGCCAGCAGCGTAGTAGGGGGCCTAGGCACAGATACGCAGTATTTT. Using reference TRBV9 and TRBJ2-3 for the parts outside the CDR3, the full variable domain is DSGVTQTPKHLITATGQRVTLRCSPRSGDLSVYWYQQSLDQGLQFLIQYYNGEERAKGNILERFSAQQFPDLHSELNLSSLELGDSALYFCASSVVGGLGTDTQYFGPGTRLTVL.

The genes are TRBV7-9 and TRBJ2-5, with 7 bases matching TRBD1. CDR3 length equals 13 residues. The junction had 2 bases not matched to a gene; V was cut back by 5 bases and J by 2 bases. From germline, CDR1 is SEHNR and CDR2 FQNEAQ (reference sequence). In DNA, the CDR3 is TGTGCCAGCAGCCGGACAGGTCAAGAGACCCAGTACTTC. Residues: CASSRTGQETQYF.